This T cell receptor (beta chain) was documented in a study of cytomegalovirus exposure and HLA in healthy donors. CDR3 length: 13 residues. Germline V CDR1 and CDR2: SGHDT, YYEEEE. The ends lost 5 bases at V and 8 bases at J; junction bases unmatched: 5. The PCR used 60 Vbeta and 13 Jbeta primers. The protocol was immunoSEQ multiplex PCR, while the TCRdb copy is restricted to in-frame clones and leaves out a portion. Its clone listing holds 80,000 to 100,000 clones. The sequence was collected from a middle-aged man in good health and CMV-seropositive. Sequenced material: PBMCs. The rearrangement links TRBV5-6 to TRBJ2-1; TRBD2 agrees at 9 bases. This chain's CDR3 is CASRGGRADEQFF. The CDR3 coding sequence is TGTGCCAGCAGGGGCGGGAGGGCCGATGAGCAGTTCTTC.